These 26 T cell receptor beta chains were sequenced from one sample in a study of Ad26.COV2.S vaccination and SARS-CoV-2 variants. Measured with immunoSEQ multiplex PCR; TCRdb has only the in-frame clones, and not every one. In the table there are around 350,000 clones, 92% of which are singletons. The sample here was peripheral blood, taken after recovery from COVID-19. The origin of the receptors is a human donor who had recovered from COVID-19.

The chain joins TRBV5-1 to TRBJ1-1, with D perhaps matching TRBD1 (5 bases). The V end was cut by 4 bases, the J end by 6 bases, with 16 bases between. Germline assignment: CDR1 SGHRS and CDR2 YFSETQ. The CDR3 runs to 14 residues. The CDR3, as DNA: TGCGCCAGCAGCCAAGGCCAGGGAGCCCCTGAAGCTTTCTTT. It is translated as CASSQGQGAPEAFF.

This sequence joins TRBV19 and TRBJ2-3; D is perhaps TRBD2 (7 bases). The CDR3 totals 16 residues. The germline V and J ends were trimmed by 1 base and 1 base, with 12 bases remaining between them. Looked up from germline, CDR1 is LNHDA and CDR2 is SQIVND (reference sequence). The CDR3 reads CASSIGGGGRTDTQYF. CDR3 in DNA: TGTGCCAGTAGTATAGGGGGCGGGGGCCGCACAGATACGCAGTATTTT.

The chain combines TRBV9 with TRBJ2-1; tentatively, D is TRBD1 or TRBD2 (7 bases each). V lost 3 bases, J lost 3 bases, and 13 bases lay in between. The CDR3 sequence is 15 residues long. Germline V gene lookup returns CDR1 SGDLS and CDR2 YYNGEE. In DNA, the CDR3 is TGTGCCAGCAGCGCCGCAGGGGGGGACTACAATGAGCAGTTCTTC. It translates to CASSAAGGDYNEQFF.

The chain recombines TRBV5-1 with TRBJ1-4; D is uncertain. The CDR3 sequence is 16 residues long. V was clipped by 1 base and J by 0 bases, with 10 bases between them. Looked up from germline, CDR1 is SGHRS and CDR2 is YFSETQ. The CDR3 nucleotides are TGCGCCAGCAGCTTGTTCCCTCCCGCAACTAATGAAAAACTGTTTTTT. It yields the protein CASSLFPPATNEKLFF.

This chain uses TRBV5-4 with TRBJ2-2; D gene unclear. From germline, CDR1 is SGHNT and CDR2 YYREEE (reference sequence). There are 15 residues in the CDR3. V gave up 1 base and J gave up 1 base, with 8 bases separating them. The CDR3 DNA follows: TGTGCCAGCAGCTTGCCCGGCAAGAACACCGGGGAGCTGTTTTTT. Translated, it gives CASSLPGKNTGELFF.

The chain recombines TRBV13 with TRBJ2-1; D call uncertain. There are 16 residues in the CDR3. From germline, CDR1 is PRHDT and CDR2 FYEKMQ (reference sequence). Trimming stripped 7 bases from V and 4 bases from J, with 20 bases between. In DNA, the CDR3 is TGTGCCAGCACCCTAGGGAACAGCCTTGGATACAATGAGCAGTTCTTC. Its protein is CASTLGNSLGYNEQFF.

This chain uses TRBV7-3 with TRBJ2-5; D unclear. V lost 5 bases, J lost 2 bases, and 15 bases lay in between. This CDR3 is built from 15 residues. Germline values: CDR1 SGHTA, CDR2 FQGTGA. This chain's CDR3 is CASSPDTPNQETQYF. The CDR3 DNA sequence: TGTGCCAGCAGCCCCGATACACCTAATCAAGAGACCCAGTACTTC. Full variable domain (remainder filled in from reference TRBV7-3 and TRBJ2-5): GAGVSQTPSNKVTEKGKYVELRCDPISGHTALYWYRQSLGQGPEFLIYFQGTGAADDSGLPNDRFFAVRPEGSVSTLKIQRTERGDSAVYLCASSPDTPNQETQYFGPGTRLLVL.

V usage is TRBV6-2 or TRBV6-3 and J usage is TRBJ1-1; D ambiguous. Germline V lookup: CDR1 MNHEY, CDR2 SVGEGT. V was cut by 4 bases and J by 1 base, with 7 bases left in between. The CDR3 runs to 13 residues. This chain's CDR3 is CASSLGPNTEAFF. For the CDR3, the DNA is TGTGCCAGCAGTTTAGGTCCGAACACTGAAGCTTTCTTT.

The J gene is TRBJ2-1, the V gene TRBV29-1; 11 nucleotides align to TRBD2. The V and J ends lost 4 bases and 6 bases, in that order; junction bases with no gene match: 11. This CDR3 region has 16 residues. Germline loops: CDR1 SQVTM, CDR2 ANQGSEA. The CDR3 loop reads CSVAGDSGGDPNEQFF. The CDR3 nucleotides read TGCAGCGTTGCGGGGGATAGCGGGGGGGACCCCAATGAGCAGTTCTTC.

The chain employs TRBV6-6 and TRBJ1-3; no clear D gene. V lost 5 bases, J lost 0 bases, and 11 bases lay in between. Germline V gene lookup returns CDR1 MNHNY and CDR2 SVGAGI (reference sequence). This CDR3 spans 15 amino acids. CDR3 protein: CASSHGPRSGNTIYF. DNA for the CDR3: TGTGCCAGCAGTCACGGGCCCCGCTCTGGAAACACCATATATTTT.

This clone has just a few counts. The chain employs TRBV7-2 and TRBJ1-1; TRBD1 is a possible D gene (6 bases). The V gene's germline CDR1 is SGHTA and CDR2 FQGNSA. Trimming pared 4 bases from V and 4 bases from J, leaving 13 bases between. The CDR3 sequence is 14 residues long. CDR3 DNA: TGTGCCAGCAGCTCCCGGGGAGGGGGCACTGAAGCTTTCTTT. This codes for CASSSRGGGTEAFF.

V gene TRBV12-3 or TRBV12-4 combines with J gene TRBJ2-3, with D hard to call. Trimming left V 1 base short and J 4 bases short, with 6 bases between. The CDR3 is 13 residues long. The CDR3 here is CASSLVRPDTQYF. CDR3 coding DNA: TGTGCCAGCAGTTTAGTGCGTCCAGATACGCAGTATTTT.

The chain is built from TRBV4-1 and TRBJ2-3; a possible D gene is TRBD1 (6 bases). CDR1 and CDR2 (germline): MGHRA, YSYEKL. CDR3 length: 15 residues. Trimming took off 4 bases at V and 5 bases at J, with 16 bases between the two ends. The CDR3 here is CASSRGGNGEDTQYF. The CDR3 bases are TGCGCCAGCAGCCGTGGGGGCAATGGTGAAGATACGCAGTATTTT.

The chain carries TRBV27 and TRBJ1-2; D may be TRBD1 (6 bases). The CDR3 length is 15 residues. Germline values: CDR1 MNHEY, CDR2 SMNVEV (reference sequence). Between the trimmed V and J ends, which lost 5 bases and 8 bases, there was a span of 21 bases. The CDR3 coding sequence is TGTGCCAGCAGTCAGGAGGGGGAGGGCCCGCGGGGCTACACCTTC. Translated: CASSQEGEGPRGYTF.

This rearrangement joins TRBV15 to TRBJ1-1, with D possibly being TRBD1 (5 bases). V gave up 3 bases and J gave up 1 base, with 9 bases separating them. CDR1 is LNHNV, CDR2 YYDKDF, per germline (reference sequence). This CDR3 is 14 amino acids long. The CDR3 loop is CATSRERGNTEAFF. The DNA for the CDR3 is TGTGCCACCAGCAGGGAGAGGGGGAACACTGAAGCTTTCTTT.

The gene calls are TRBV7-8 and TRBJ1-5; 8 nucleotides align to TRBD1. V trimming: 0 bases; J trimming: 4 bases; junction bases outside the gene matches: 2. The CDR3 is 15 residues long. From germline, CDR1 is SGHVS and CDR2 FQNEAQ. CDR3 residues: CASSLARQGNQPQHF. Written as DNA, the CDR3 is TGTGCCAGCAGCTTAGCCCGACAGGGGAATCAGCCCCAGCATTTT.

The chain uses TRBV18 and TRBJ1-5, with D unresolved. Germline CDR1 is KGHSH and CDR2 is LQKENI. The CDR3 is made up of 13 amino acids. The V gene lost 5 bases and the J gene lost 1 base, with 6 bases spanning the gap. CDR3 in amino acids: CASSSKSNQPQHF. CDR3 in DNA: TGTGCCAGCTCATCGAAGAGCAATCAGCCCCAGCATTTT.

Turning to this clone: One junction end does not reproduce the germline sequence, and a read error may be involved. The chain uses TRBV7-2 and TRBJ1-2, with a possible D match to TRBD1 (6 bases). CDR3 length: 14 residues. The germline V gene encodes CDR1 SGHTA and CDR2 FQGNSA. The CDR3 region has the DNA TGTGCCAGCAGATTAGGGGCGGGGGCGAGGGGCTACACCTTC. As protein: CASRLGAGARGYTF. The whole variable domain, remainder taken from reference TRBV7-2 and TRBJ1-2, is GAGVSQSPSNKVTEKGKDVELRCDPISGHTALYWYRQSLGQGLEFLIYFQGNSAPDKSGLPSDRFSAERTGGSVSTLTIQRTQQEDSAVYLCASRLGAGARGYTFGSGTRLTVV.

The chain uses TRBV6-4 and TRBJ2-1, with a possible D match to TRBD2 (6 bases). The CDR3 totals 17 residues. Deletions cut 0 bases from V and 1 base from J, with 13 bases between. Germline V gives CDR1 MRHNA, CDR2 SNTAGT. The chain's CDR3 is CASSDSKVAGSYNEQFF. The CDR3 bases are TGTGCCAGCAGTGACTCGAAGGTTGCGGGGTCCTACAATGAGCAGTTCTTC.

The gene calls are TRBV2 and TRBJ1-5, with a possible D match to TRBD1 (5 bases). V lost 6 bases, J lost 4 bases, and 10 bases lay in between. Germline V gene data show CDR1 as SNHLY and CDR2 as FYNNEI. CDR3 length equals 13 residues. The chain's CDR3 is CASRDDRNQPQHF. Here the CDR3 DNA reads TGTGCCAGCAGGGACGACAGAAATCAGCCCCAGCATTTT.

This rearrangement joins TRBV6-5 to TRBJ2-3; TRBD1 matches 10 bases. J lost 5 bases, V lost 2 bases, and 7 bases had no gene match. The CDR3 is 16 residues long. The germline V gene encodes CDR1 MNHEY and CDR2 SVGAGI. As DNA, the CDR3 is TGTGCCAGCAGTTACGTCGGGACAGGGGTTGAAGATACGCAGTATTTT. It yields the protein CASSYVGTGVEDTQYF.

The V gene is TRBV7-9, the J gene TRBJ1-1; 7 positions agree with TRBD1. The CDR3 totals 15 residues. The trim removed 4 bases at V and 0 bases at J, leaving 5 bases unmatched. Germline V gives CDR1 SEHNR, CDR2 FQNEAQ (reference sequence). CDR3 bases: TGTGCCAGCAGCTACCACAGGGGCATGAACACTGAAGCTTTCTTT. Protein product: CASSYHRGMNTEAFF.

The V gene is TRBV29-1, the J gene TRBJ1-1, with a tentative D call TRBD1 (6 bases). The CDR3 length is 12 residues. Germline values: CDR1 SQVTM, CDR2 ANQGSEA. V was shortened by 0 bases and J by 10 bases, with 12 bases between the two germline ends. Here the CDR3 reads CSVEDRGGGAFF. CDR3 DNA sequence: TGCAGCGTTGAAGATCGAGGGGGAGGAGCTTTCTTT.

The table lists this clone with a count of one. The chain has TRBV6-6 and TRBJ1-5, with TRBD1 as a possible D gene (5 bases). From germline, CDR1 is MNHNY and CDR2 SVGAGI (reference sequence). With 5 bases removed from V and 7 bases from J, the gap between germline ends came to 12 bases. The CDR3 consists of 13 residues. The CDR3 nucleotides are TGTGCCAGCAGTGGCAGGGTGGACCAGCCCCAGCATTTT. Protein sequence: CASSGRVDQPQHF.

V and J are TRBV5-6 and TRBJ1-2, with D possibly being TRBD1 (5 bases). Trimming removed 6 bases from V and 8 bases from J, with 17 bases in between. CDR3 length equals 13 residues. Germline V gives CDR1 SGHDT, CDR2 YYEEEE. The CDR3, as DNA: TGTGCCAGCATGGGGGATCAAGGGTACGGCTACACCTTC. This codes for CASMGDQGYGYTF.

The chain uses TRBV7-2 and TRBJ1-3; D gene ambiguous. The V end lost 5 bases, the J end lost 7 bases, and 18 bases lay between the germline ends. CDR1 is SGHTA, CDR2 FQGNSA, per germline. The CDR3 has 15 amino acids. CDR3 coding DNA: TGTGCCAGCAGCCCGGGCGGTGGCACCGGTAACACCATATATTTT. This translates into CASSPGGGTGNTIYF.